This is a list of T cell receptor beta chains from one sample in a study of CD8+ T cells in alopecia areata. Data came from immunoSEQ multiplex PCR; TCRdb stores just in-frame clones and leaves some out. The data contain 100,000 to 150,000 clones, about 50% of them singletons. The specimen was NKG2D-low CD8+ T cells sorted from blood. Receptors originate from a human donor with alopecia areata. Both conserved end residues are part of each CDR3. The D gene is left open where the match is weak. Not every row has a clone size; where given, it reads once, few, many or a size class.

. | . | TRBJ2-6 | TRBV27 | TGTGCCAGCAGAGGGAGCAGCTCTGGGGCCAACGTCCTGACTTTC | CASRGSSSGANVLTF
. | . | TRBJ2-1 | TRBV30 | TGTGCCTGGATTTGGACGAATGAGCAGTTCTTC | CAWIWTNEQFF
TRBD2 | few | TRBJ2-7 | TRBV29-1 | TGCAGCGTTCGGGGGACTAGCTTCTCCTACGAGCAGTACTTC | CSVRGTSFSYEQYF
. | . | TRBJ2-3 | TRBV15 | TGTGCCACCCAGGGGTACACAGATACGCAGTATTTT | CATQGYTDTQYF
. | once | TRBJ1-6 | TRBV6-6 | TGTGCCACCCGTTTGGAGACGGCTTCACCCCTCCACTTT | CATRLETASPLHF
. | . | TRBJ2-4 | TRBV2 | TGTGCCAGCTGTGAGTCCGGGGGGCGGACGGACATTCAGTACTTC | CASCESGGRTDIQYF
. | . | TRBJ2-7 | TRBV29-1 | TGCAGCGTTGAGCGGGACGATAGGGGCCTTCTTCACGAGCAGTACTTC | CSVERDDRGLLHEQYF
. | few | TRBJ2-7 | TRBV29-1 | TGCAGCGCGCCGGGATTAGACTCCTACGAGCAGTACTTC | CSAPGLDSYEQYF
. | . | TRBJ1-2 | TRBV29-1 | TGCAGCGTTGAAAGGGGTAATGGCTACACCTTC | CSVERGNGYTF
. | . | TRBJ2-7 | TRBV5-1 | TGCGCCAGCAGCTTGGTTGGGGGGAGCTCCTACGAGCAGTACTTC | CASSLVGGSSYEQYF
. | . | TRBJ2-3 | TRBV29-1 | TGCAGCGTTCCGAGCACTACGCAGTATTTT | CSVPSTTQYF
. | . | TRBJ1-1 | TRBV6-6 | TGTGCCAGCAGTTACGACGGGGACACTGAAGCTTTCTTT | CASSYDGDTEAFF
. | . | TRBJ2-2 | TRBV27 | TGTGCCAGCCTCCGGGAGCCCGGGGAGCTGTTTTTT | CASLREPGELFF
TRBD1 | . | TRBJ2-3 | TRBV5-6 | TGTGCCAGCTGGGACAGGCCTACAGATACGCAGTATTTT | CASWDRPTDTQYF
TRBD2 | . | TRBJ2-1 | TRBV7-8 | TGTGCCAGCAGCCTTAGCAGCGGGGGACCCTCGGGTGAGCAGTTCTTC | CASSLSSGGPSGEQFF
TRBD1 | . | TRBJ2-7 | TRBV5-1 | TGCGCCAGCAGCTCGACAGGGGGCTCCTACGAGCAGTACTTC | CASSSTGGSYEQYF
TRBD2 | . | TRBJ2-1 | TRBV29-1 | TGCAGCGTTGAAGGGGAGGGCGGAGTTGAGCAGTTCTTC | CSVEGEGGVEQFF
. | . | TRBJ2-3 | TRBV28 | TGTGCCAGCAGTCCCCCTGAGATGTATACGCAGTATTTT | CASSPPEMYTQYF
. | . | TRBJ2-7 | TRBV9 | TGTGCCAGCAGCCCCTTAGGGAAGGTTGGCGAGCAGTACTTC | CASSPLGKVGEQYF
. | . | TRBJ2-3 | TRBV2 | TGTGCCAGCATCAGGGAGCGGGCAGATACGCAGTATTTT | CASIRERADTQYF
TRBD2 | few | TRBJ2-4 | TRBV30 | TGTGCCCGCTTGTCCTCTAGCGGGAGGGAGGCCAAAAACATTCAGTACTTC | CARLSSSGREAKNIQYF
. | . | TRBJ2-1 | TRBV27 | TGTGCCAGCTCCGCGGGCTATGAGCAGTTCTTC | CASSAGYEQFF
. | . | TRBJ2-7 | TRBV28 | TGTGCCTCCCTCAGGGACAACGAGCAGTACTTC | CASLRDNEQYF
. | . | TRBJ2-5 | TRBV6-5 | TGTGCCAGCAGTTACCCAACCCAGTACTTC | CASSYPTQYF
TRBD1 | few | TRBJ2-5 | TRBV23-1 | TGCGCCAACAGAGGGGACAGGGCCCAAGAGACCCAGTACTTC | CANRGDRAQETQYF
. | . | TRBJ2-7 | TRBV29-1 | TGCAGCGTAAGGACGGGGGACCGGGGTCACGAGCAGTACTTC | CSVRTGDRGHEQYF
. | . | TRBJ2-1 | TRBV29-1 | TGCGCAGCGCTCTCCCGGAGTGAGCAGTTCTTC | CAALSRSEQFF
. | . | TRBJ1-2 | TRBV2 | TGTGCCAGCAGTGAATGGGGGTTTGGGCAGATCTATGGCTACACCTTC | CASSEWGFGQIYGYTF
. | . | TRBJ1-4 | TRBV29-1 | TGCAGCGTTGAAGATTCTTTAGTTCGGGAAAAACTGTTTTTT | CSVEDSLVREKLFF
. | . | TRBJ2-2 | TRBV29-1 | TGCAGCGTTGATGTGGCGGGATTGGCCGGGGAGCTGTTTTTT | CSVDVAGLAGELFF
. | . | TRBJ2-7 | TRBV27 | TGTGCCAGCAGTTTGGGGGCGCGCCACGAGCAGTACTTC | CASSLGARHEQYF
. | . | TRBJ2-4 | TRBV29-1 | TGCAGCGTTGAGGGTACTCCCAAAAACATTCAGTACTTC | CSVEGTPKNIQYF
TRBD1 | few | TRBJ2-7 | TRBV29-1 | TGCAGCGTTCCCGGGACAGGGATCTACGAGCAGTACTTC | CSVPGTGIYEQYF
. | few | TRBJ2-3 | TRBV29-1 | TGCAGCGGCAGACTTACACCAACCCTCACAGATACGCAGTATTTT | CSGRLTPTLTDTQYF
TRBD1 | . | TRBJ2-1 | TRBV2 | TGTGCCATCACAATCGGGACAGTTTACAATGAGCAGTTCTTC | CAITIGTVYNEQFF
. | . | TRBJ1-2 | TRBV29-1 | TGCAGCGCACCGGGCAGGTTCGATGGCTACACCTTC | CSAPGRFDGYTF
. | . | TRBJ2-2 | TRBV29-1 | TGCAGCGTTGAAGGGGAGGTGACTAGGGGCTCCACCGGGGAGCTGTTTTTT | CSVEGEVTRGSTGELFF
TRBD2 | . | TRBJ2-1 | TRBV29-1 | TGCAGCGTTGAAGGGGCTAGCGGGAGGATGAACAATGAGCAGTTCTTC | CSVEGASGRMNNEQFF
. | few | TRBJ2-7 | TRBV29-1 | TGCAGCGTGGTGGACTCCTCCTACGAGCAGTACTTC | CSVVDSSYEQYF
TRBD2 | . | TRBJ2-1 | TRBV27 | TGTGCCAGCAGCACTAGCGGGGCGTACAATGAGCAGTTCTTC | CASSTSGAYNEQFF
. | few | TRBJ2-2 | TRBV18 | TGTGCCAGCTCACCGAGGACTATCAACACCGGGGAGCTGTTTTTT | CASSPRTINTGELFF
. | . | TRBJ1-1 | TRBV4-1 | TGCGCCAGCAGCCAGCCCATGAACACTGAAGCTTTCTTT | CASSQPMNTEAFF
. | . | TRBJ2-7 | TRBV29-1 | TGCAGCGTTGCGTTAGGGACATACTACGAGCAGTACTTC | CSVALGTYYEQYF
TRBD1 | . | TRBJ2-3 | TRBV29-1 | TGCAGCGTCTGGGACAGCGATACGCAGTATTTT | CSVWDSDTQYF
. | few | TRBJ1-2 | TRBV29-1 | TGCAGCGCCCGAGAGACAGCTAACTATGGCTACACCTTC | CSARETANYGYTF
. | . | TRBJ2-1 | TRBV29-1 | TGCAGCGTAACACTTGGACGCGCTGGGGGGGCTAGCAGCGCCCTAGAGCAGTTCTTC | CSVTLGRAGGASSALEQFF
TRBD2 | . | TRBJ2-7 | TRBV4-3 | TGCGCCAGCAGCCCGACTAGCGGGAGTCAGCAGTACTTC | CASSPTSGSQQYF
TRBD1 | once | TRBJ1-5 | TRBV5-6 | TGTGCCAGCAGCTACGGGACAGGCCAGCCCCAGCATTTT | CASSYGTGQPQHF
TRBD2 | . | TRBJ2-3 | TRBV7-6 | TGTGCCAGCAGATCTGGGACTAGCGGCGACACAGATACGCAGTATTTT | CASRSGTSGDTDTQYF
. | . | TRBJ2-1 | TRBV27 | TGTGCCAGCAGTCCGCCGGGAAACAATGAGCAGTTCTTC | CASSPPGNNEQFF
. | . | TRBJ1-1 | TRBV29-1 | TGCAGCGTTGGTGCAGCTCGATTGAACACTGAAGCTTTCTTT | CSVGAARLNTEAFF
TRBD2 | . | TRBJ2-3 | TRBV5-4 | TGTGCCAGCAGCGGGCCGGGACTAGAATACGATACGCAGTATTTT | CASSGPGLEYDTQYF
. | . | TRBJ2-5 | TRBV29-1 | TGCAGCGTTGAACCAGGGACCCAAGAGACCCAGTACTTC | CSVEPGTQETQYF
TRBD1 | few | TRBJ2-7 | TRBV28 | TGTGCCAGCAGTACCCCTAGACAGGGGGCAAGGGAGCAGTACTTC | CASSTPRQGAREQYF